This TCR beta chain was documented in a study of beta chain features in type 1 diabetes. Notes on the study in general: Possible PCR preference for shorter templates applied equally to patients and controls. Within each of all four CD4+ subsets, Type 1 diabetes patients had TCRB CDR3s that were moderately but significantly shorter. Any HLA type influence on TCRB rearrangement was left unresolved here.

Isolated RNA was reverse transcribed in full, so expressed TCRB transcripts were sequenced. Data came from immunoSEQ multiplex PCR; TCRdb stores just in-frame clones and leaves some out. The sample lists hundreds of thousands of clones; over 11% were seen once. The authors sorted CD4+ naive, central memory, regulatory and stem cell-like memory cells via CD45RO/CCR7/CD25/CD127/CD95/CD27. Once sorted, every population was more than 95% pure. Worth noting for this clone: Its antigen remains unidentified.

The clonotype comes from a man younger than 35 with type 1 diabetes. The sequenced sample was naive CD4+ T cells from blood.

CDR3 DNA: TGTGCCAGCAGCAAAGATATAACCGGGGACTTCAATGAGCAGTTCTTC. Its protein is CASSKDITGDFNEQFF. The chain combines TRBV21-1 with TRBJ2-1; no DNA check was done on the table's D call, TRBD2. TRBV21-1 is noted as a pseudogene. The CDR3 has 16 residues.